This TCR beta chain was documented in a study of prognosis after radiotherapy for stage I lung cancer. Overall study findings and caveats: Frequencies of TRBV and TRBJ gene use reportedly varied by whether patients had metastases.

Points on this clonotype: Its antigen is not identified.

Genomic DNA served as the source from which two-round multiplex PCR generated TCR beta CDR3 amplicons. Gene-specific TRBV and TRBJ primers were used in PCR round one. TCRdb recomputed calls from the multiplex PCR reads with MiXCR, one row per CDR3 protein. The table includes around 27,000 distinct CDR3 sequences, around 32% detected once. Collection of peripheral blood, in a volume of around 6.1 milliliters, was performed at each of two time points. The germline CDR1 and CDR2 sequences are SGHRS and YFSETQ. V was clipped by 0 bases and J by 1 base; unmatched bases: 6. The CDR3 contains 16 residues. The sequence came from a donor aged 50 or older with non-small cell lung cancer. The rearrangement uses TRBV5-1 and TRBJ1-1; 7 nucleotides match TRBD1. Sequences were derived from PBMCs, sampled before or after stereotactic body radiation therapy (not recorded which). The CDR3, as DNA: TGCGCCAGCAGCTTGGACAGGGGCCCGGAGAACACTGAAGCTTTCTTT. Its translation is CASSLDRGPENTEAFF. The full variable domain, completed using reference TRBV5-1 and TRBJ1-1, is KAGVTQTPRYLIKTRGQQVTLSCSPISGHRSVSWYQQTPGQGLQFLFEYFSETQRNKGNFPGRFSGRQFSNSRSEMNVSTLELGDSALYLCASSLDRGPENTEAFFGQGTRLTVV.